This is a list of T cell receptor beta chains from one sample in a study of technical replicates of blood from several donors. This table comes from immunoSEQ multiplex PCR, and its TCRdb copy is limited to in-frame clones, with some not included. The sample shows tens of thousands of clones, approximately 95% of them seen only once. Input material: T cells isolated from PBMCs. The receptors derive from a human donor in good health. Each CDR3 is given with its conserved first and last residue.

CDR3: CASSTTRTGGTNEQYF
J: TRBJ2-7
V: TRBV28

CDR3: CASSGPRDRLTSRGEQFF
J: TRBJ2-1
V: TRBV5-1

CDR3: CASSYNRGTEAFF
J: TRBJ1-1
V: TRBV6-5

CDR3: CSVGNHNEKLFF
J: TRBJ1-4
V: TRBV29-1

CDR3: CSVVEGKYTQYF
J: TRBJ2-3
V: TRBV29-1

CDR3: CASRPLQGAKNIQYF
J: TRBJ2-4
V: TRBV28

CDR3: CAWSPGQVEQFF
J: TRBJ2-1
V: TRBV30

CDR3: CASSPDEEVYGYTF
J: TRBJ1-2
V: TRBV18

CDR3: CASSLGGVGGNNEQFF
J: TRBJ2-1
V: TRBV11-2

CDR3: CASSGPNRLTTYEQYF
J: TRBJ2-7
V: TRBV6-1

CDR3: CASSEYRSPEGEDTQYF
J: TRBJ2-3
V: TRBV25-1

CDR3: CASSSMTGFYGYTF
J: TRBJ1-2
V: TRBV7-9

CDR3: CAISASMKSYNEQFF
J: TRBJ2-1
V: TRBV10-3

CDR3: CASRTGTSGRDTQYF
J: TRBJ2-3
V: TRBV27

CDR3: CASSPLNQPQHF
J: TRBJ1-5
V: TRBV27

CDR3: CASIPAGGVYEQYF
J: TRBJ2-7
V: TRBV28

CDR3: CASSHSGSGKNEQYF
J: TRBJ2-7
V: TRBV4-1

CDR3: CASSFITGTKYNEQFF
J: TRBJ2-1
V: TRBV5-1

CDR3: CASRDYSGGIIYF
J: TRBJ1-3
V: TRBV6-5

CDR3: CASSLSGRGNEQYF
J: TRBJ2-7
V: TRBV27

CDR3: CASSIDTTGGSQPQHF
J: TRBJ1-5
V: TRBV19

CDR3: CASSPITGLNTEAFF
J: TRBJ1-1
V: TRBV4-1

CDR3: CASSFSEYGYTF
J: TRBJ1-2
V: TRBV28

CDR3: CASSGGLGQEGYTF
J: TRBJ1-2
V: TRBV5-1

CDR3: CATSRDLGLAGEPNTGELFF
J: TRBJ2-2
V: TRBV15

CDR3: CASSPLGVSETQYF
J: TRBJ2-5
V: TRBV5-1

CDR3: CASSEDGAVTYNEQFF
J: TRBJ2-1
V: TRBV2

CDR3: CASSIGLTGANEQFF
J: TRBJ2-1
V: TRBV19

CDR3: CASSLDRGQNEQFF
J: TRBJ2-1
V: TRBV5-1

CDR3: CASSRKKTGHEQYF
J: TRBJ2-7
V: TRBV6-5

CDR3: CASSDRGAYEQYF
J: TRBJ2-7
V: TRBV2

CDR3: CASSLDPGSSYEQYF
J: TRBJ2-7
V: TRBV28

CDR3: CTSSQEVRCRDNQPQHF
J: TRBJ1-5
V: TRBV1

CDR3: CASIGGSGANVLTF
J: TRBJ2-6
V: TRBV5-1

CDR3: CASSPRTSGSSEQYF
J: TRBJ2-7
V: TRBV5-1

CDR3: CASSHPSGRAYNEQFF
J: TRBJ2-1
V: TRBV4-1

CDR3: CASSEGQGRYYEQYF
J: TRBJ2-7
V: TRBV4-1

CDR3: CASSQDQGTLIETQYF
J: TRBJ2-5
V: TRBV4-1

CDR3: CASSLSTQGPPTLHF
J: TRBJ1-6
V: TRBV27

CDR3: CASSYRDRGPYEQYF
J: TRBJ2-7
V: TRBV5-4

CDR3: CASSSGTSGAYEQYF
J: TRBJ2-7
V: TRBV6-1

CDR3: CASRTSWLPTDTQYF
J: TRBJ2-3
V: TRBV14

CDR3: CASYRGRGTDTQYF
J: TRBJ2-3
V: TRBV2

CDR3: CASSSPPDYGYTF
J: TRBJ1-2
V: TRBV5-8